The 18 T cell receptor beta chains in this list originate from one sample, sequenced in a study of blood T cell repertoires in COVID-19. Only in-frame clones appear in the TCRdb table, and some are missing; sequencing was by immunoSEQ multiplex PCR. The table includes just over 650,000 clones, about nine tenths detected once. Sequencing was done on a sample of peripheral blood. These receptors all come from a woman under 30 with acute or convalescent COVID-19.

This sequence joins TRBV4-3 and TRBJ1-3; D may be TRBD1 (5 bases). The V and J ends lost 5 bases and 1 base respectively, with 6 bases between them. Germline V CDR1 and CDR2: LGHNA, YSLEER. CDR3 length: 13 amino acids. The CDR3, as DNA: TGCGCCAGCAGCGCAGGGTCTGGAAACACCATATATTTT. Protein sequence: CASSAGSGNTIYF.

J is TRBJ2-1 and V is TRBV5-1; 13 bases line up with TRBD2. The CDR3 has 18 residues. Germline-derived CDR1 and CDR2 are SGHRS and YFSETQ. The J segment lost 3 bases and the V segment lost 6 bases, leaving 12 bases of the junction unmatched. Here the CDR3 DNA reads TGCGCCAGCACCCTGACTAGCGGGGGGCACCAAGGCTACAATGAGCAGTTCTTC. As protein: CASTLTSGGHQGYNEQFF.

The CDR3 DNA follows: TGTGCCACCAACAGGGGGAATGAGCAGTTCTTC. This translates into CATNRGNEQFF. The gene calls are TRBV6-5 and TRBJ2-1; 8 bases fit TRBD1. J lost 7 bases, V lost 10 bases, and 3 bases had no gene match. This CDR3 has 11 amino acids. CDR1 and CDR2 (germline): MNHEY, SVGAGI.

This clone was counted a few times. V is TRBV27 and J is TRBJ1-2; D is undetermined. The germline V gene has CDR1 MNHEY and CDR2 SMNVEV (reference sequence). Trimming stripped 4 bases from V and 5 bases from J, with 11 bases between. The CDR3 is 13 amino acids. The CDR3 reads CASSSPSIYGYTF. CDR3 nucleotides: TGTGCCAGCAGTTCACCCAGTATTTATGGCTACACCTTC.

The chain recombines TRBV5-8 with TRBJ2-7; no firm D call. Trimming pared 0 bases from V and 3 bases from J, leaving 10 bases between. In germline, CDR1 is SGHTS, CDR2 YDEGEE. The CDR3 has 14 amino acids. The CDR3 DNA reads TGTGCCAGCAGCTTGGCCTACAGAGACTACGAGCAGTACTTC. Amino acids: CASSLAYRDYEQYF.

The CDR3, as DNA: TGCGCCAGCAGCTACGAAGGAGATTATGGCTACACCTTC. It specifies CASSYEGDYGYTF. The V gene is TRBV5-1, the J gene TRBJ1-2; D is unresolved. CDR1 and CDR2 (germline): SGHRS, YFSETQ. Between the trimmed V and J ends, which lost 3 bases and 5 bases, there was a span of 11 bases. The CDR3 sequence is 13 residues long.

This clone was counted once. This sequence joins TRBV4-2 and TRBJ2-3; 9 nucleotides line up with TRBD2. This CDR3 comprises 15 residues. Germline V gives CDR1 LGHNA, CDR2 YNFKEQ. With 4 bases clipped from V and 4 bases from J, the junction kept 6 bases outside the gene matches. The CDR3 coding sequence is TGTGCCAGCAGCCTTTTAGCGGGGGCCCCAGATACGCAGTATTTT. This codes for CASSLLAGAPDTQYF.

The V and J genes are TRBV7-2 and TRBJ1-6, with 7 bases aligning to TRBD1. Germline assignment: CDR1 SGHTA and CDR2 FQGNSA. CDR3 length: 15 amino acids. Trimming removed 5 bases from V and 10 bases from J; junction bases left unmatched: 11. The CDR3: CASSERGTVASPLHF. Written as DNA, the CDR3 is TGTGCCAGCAGCGAAAGGGGGACAGTAGCCTCACCCCTCCACTTT.

The rearrangement joins TRBV10-3 to TRBJ2-3; no clear D. Germline CDR1 reads ENHRY; CDR2 reads SYGVKD. CDR3 size: 14 residues. V was trimmed by 5 bases and J by 3 bases, leaving 12 bases between them. The DNA for the CDR3 is TGTGCCATCAGTCGGTCCAGGTGGACAGATACGCAGTATTTT. As protein: CAISRSRWTDTQYF.

This sequence joins TRBV12-3 or TRBV12-4 and TRBJ1-2, with a weak D call TRBD1 (5 bases). The germline V and J ends were trimmed by 1 base and 8 bases, with 11 bases remaining between them. CDR3 length: 13 residues. This CDR3 reads CASSLEGRGGYTF. The DNA for the CDR3 is TGTGCCAGCAGTTTAGAGGGGCGGGGAGGCTACACCTTC.

This chain links TRBV25-1 with TRBJ1-6; D possibly corresponds to TRBD1 (5 bases). The germline V and J ends were trimmed by 5 bases and 6 bases, with 11 bases remaining between them. CDR3 size: 14 residues. The V gene's germline CDR1 is MGHDK and CDR2 SYGVNS. CDR3 sequence (DNA): TGTGCCAGCAGTCCCCGGACAACTAATTCACCCCTCCACTTT. This translates into CASSPRTTNSPLHF. The full variable domain, its missing parts supplied by reference TRBV25-1 and TRBJ1-6, is EADIYQTPRYLVIGTGKKITLECSQTMGHDKMYWYQQDPGMELHLIHYSYGVNSTEKGDLSSESTVSRIRTEHFPLTLESARPSHTSQYLCASSPRTTNSPLHFGNGTRLTVT.

The CDR3 bases are TGTGCCAGCAGCCCTTGGACTAGCGGGGGGTACACAGATACGCAGTATTTT. It codes for CASSPWTSGGYTDTQYF. The V gene is TRBV7-2, the J gene TRBJ2-3; 14 positions match TRBD2. The CDR3 covers 17 residues. With V trimmed by 5 bases and J by 2 bases, 6 bases remained unmatched. Looked up from germline, CDR1 is SGHTA and CDR2 is FQGNSA.

This sequence joins TRBV2 and TRBJ1-1; D not resolved. The V gene lost 1 base and the J gene lost 0 bases, with 6 bases spanning the gap. Germline V gene data show CDR1 as SNHLY and CDR2 as FYNNEI. This CDR3 region has 14 residues. Written as DNA, the CDR3 is TGTGCCAGCAGTGAAGGGAGACTGAACACTGAAGCTTTCTTT. Translated, it gives CASSEGRLNTEAFF.

This chain joins TRBV5-1 and TRBJ2-7; 8 bases align to TRBD2. The V gene's germline CDR1 is SGHRS and CDR2 YFSETQ. The V segment lost 0 bases and the J segment 2 bases; nucleotides outside the gene matches: 7. The CDR3 has 16 residues. The CDR3 region has the DNA TGCGCCAGCAGCTTGGCCGGCGGGGGGAGGACCTACGAGCAGTACTTC. Protein product: CASSLAGGGRTYEQYF.

Only one count was recorded for this clone. The rearrangement joins TRBV6-5 to TRBJ1-6; 8 nucleotides match TRBD1. The germline V gene encodes CDR1 MNHEY and CDR2 SVGAGI. This CDR3 spans 15 amino acids. V trimming: 0 bases; J trimming: 10 bases; junction bases outside the gene matches: 5. CDR3 sequence reads: CASSYSPGGNSPLHF. As DNA, the CDR3 is TGTGCCAGCAGTTACTCGCCAGGGGGCAACTCACCCCTCCACTTT.

The rearrangement uses TRBV7-2 and TRBJ1-1; a weak D match, TRBD1 (6 bases). The CDR3 length is 14 residues. The germline CDR1 and CDR2 sequences are SGHTA and FQGNSA. V dropped 5 bases and J dropped 4 bases, with 14 bases sitting between them. As DNA, the CDR3 is TGTGCCAGCAGCACAAGGGAGGGGGGCACTGAAGCTTTCTTT. Residues: CASSTREGGTEAFF.

The chain is built from TRBV7-8 and TRBJ2-3; perhaps TRBD1 as D (5 bases). CDR1 is SGHVS, CDR2 FQNEAQ, per germline. Trimming took 7 bases from V and 2 from J, leaving 16 bases between them. This CDR3 region has 15 residues. As DNA, the CDR3 is TGTGCCAGCACCCAGGGTCAGCCAGCCACAGATACGCAGTATTTT. Translation gives CASTQGQPATDTQYF.

This clone was counted between two and nine times. This sequence joins TRBV12-2 and TRBJ1-5. TRBV12-2 is recorded as a pseudogene. This CDR3 has 13 amino acids. The CDR3 nucleotides read TGTGCAAGTCGCTTACTTCGGTCTCAGCCCCAGCATTTT. Translation gives CASRLLRSQPQHF.